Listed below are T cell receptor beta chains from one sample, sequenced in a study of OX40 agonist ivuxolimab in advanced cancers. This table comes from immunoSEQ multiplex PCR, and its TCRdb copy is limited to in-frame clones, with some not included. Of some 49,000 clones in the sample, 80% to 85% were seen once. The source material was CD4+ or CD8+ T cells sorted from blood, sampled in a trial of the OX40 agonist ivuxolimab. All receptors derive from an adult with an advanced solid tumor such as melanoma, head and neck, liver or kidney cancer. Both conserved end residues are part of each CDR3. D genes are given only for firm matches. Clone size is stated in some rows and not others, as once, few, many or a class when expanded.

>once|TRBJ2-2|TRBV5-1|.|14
TGCGCCAGCAGCAGGGAACCGAACACCGGGGAGCTGTTTTTT
CASSREPNTGELFF
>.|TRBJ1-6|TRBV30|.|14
TGTGCCTGGAGTTCCGGGACCTATAATTCACCCCTCCACTTT
CAWSSGTYNSPLHF
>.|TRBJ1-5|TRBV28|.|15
TGTGCCAGCAGCCCCTCAGGGGCTCCTAATCAGCCCCAGCATTTT
CASSPSGAPNQPQHF
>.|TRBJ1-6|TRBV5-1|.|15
TGCGCCAGCAGCCCGCAGGGGACGGAGAATTCACCCCTCCACTTT
CASSPQGTENSPLHF
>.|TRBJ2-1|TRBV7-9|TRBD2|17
TGTGCCAGCAGCTTACCGAGCGGGGGCAGAACCTTTGATGAGCAGTTCTTC
CASSLPSGGRTFDEQFF
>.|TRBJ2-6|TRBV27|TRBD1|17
TGTGCCAGCAGCCCCGGGACAGGATCTTCTGGGGCCAACGTCCTGACTTTC
CASSPGTGSSGANVLTF
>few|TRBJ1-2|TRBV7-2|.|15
TGTGCCAGCAGCTTAGGTCCAGGGACCTACTATGGCTACACCTTC
CASSLGPGTYYGYTF
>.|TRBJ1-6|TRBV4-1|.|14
TGCGCCAGCAGCCAAGGGTACATTGATTCACCCCTCCACTTT
CASSQGYIDSPLHF
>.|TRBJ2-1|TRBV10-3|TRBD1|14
TGTGCCATCAGGGGGGACAGGGGCTACAATGAGCAGTTCTTC
CAIRGDRGYNEQFF
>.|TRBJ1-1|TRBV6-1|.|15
TGTGCCAGCACGATAGGTCGGGGGGGCAACACTGAAGCTTTCTTT
CASTIGRGGNTEAFF